Listed below are T cell receptor beta chains from one sample, sequenced in a study of blood T cell repertoires in COVID-19. Produced via immunoSEQ multiplex PCR; TCRdb's table is partial and in-frame only. The table records about 77,000 clones, more than 75% of them present only once. Specimen: peripheral blood. The receptors originated from a woman aged 80 or older with active or convalescent COVID-19. Each CDR3 is given with its conserved first and last residue. The D gene is left open where the match is weak.

V	J	D	DNA	CDR3
TRBV6-5	TRBJ2-6	-	TGTGCCAGCCGGGTGGCTGGGGCCAACGTCCTGACTTTC	CASRVAGANVLTF
TRBV24-1	TRBJ2-7	-	TGTGCCACCAGTGCCGCCAGGGGCTCCGAGCAGTACTTC	CATSAARGSEQYF
TRBV28	TRBJ1-2	-	TGTGCCAGCAGTCTAGCTGGCTCCCTTCGATATGGCTACACCTTC	CASSLAGSLRYGYTF
TRBV27	TRBJ1-5	-	TGTGCCAGCACGACTGCGAATCAGCCCCAGCATTTT	CASTTANQPQHF
TRBV7-3	TRBJ2-3	-	TGTGCCAGCAGCTTGGGGCGCACAGATACGCAGTATTTT	CASSLGRTDTQYF
TRBV11-2	TRBJ1-4	TRBD1	TGTGCCAGCAGCCGAGCCGGGACAGGGGCGGAAAAACTGTTTTTT	CASSRAGTGAEKLFF
TRBV7-2	TRBJ1-4	-	TGTGCCAGCAGCGAACAGGGTTGGGCTAATGAAAAACTGTTTTTT	CASSEQGWANEKLFF
TRBV28	TRBJ2-3	TRBD2	TGTGCCAGCAGTTCCCGACTAGCGGGGGGTTTAGATACGCAGTATTTT	CASSSRLAGGLDTQYF
TRBV19	TRBJ2-5	-	TGTGCCGTTAGGGCGGGTCTGGGGGCCCAAGAGACCCAGTACTTC	CAVRAGLGAQETQYF
TRBV4-2	TRBJ2-7	-	TGTGCCAGCAGCCAAGCAGACTACGAGCAGTACTTC	CASSQADYEQYF
TRBV2	TRBJ2-7	-	TGTGCCAGTACGGGGGGCCCTAACGAGCAGTACTTC	CASTGGPNEQYF
TRBV5-1	TRBJ2-5	TRBD2	TGCGCCAGCAGCCTACTAGCGGGGGGGCTCTACCAAGAGACCCAGTACTTC	CASSLLAGGLYQETQYF
TRBV4-1	TRBJ1-2	-	TGCGCCAGCAGCCGCGGTACAGGGTTTTATGGCTACACCTTC	CASSRGTGFYGYTF
TRBV7-9	TRBJ2-7	-	TGTGCCAGCAGCTTTGGCGGTCCCTCCTACGAGCAGTACTTC	CASSFGGPSYEQYF
TRBV7-2	TRBJ1-1	-	TGTGCCAGCAGCTTTTTCTCGAACACTGAAGCTTTCTTT	CASSFFSNTEAFF
TRBV4-3	TRBJ2-7	TRBD1	TGCGCCAGCAGCCCCCTTGGAACCGACAGGGGAGTTTACGAGCAGTACTTC	CASSPLGTDRGVYEQYF
TRBV6-4	TRBJ2-7	-	TGTGCCAGCAGTGACTCTCAGTTCGGGATCGATTACGAGCAGTACTTC	CASSDSQFGIDYEQYF
TRBV7-8	TRBJ1-2	TRBD1	TGTGCCAGCAGCCAGCCGGGACAGGGTGTTGGCTATGGCTACACCTTC	CASSQPGQGVGYGYTF
TRBV6-1	TRBJ2-1	TRBD1	TGTGCCAGCAGTGAATATCGGGACAGCTCCTACAATGAGCAGTTCTTC	CASSEYRDSSYNEQFF
TRBV7-3	TRBJ2-7	-	TGTGCCAGTTCGGGAGACAGGGTCGAGCAGTACTTC	CASSGDRVEQYF
TRBV28	TRBJ1-4	-	TGTGCCAGCAGTTTATACCCGGGGTCACTGTTTTTT	CASSLYPGSLFF
TRBV4-3	TRBJ2-7	-	TGCGCCAGCAGCCAAGATCGGACACCGTCCTACGAGCAGTACTTC	CASSQDRTPSYEQYF
TRBV5-4	TRBJ1-6	TRBD1	TGTGCCAGCAGTTCCGGGACAGGGCTTAATTCACCCCTCCACTTT	CASSSGTGLNSPLHF
TRBV27	TRBJ2-3	-	TGTGCCAGCAGGGTCGGGGCAGGGGCTACAGATACGCAGTATTTT	CASRVGAGATDTQYF
TRBV5-4	TRBJ2-3	TRBD1	TGTGCCAGCAGCTTGGGAGGGGGCAGCACAGATACGCAGTATTTT	CASSLGGGSTDTQYF
TRBV6-5	TRBJ2-3	-	TGTGCCAGCAGCTCAGACTCCGACACAGATACGCAGTATTTT	CASSSDSDTDTQYF
TRBV28	TRBJ1-1	TRBD1	TGTGCCAGCAGTTTGGTTACCTCGGGACAGGGATCGGGCACTGAAGCTTTCTTT	CASSLVTSGQGSGTEAFF
TRBV6-2/TRBV6-3	TRBJ1-6	-	TGTGCCAGCAGTTACCGCCAAGCTGTTAATTCACCCCTCCACTTT	CASSYRQAVNSPLHF
TRBV6-2/TRBV6-3	TRBJ1-1	TRBD1	TGTGCCAGCAGTTACTCGATACAGGGGACTGAAGCTTTCTTT	CASSYSIQGTEAFF